The 6 T cell receptor beta chains listed next were all sequenced from one sample in a study of blood T cell repertoires in COVID-19 (dated by TCRdb to 2018 to 2020). Library preparation employed the immunoSEQ multiplex PCR assay. TCRdb stores this immuneACCESS table with in-frame sequences only. Part of the clones is absent; in the studies checked, under half of the shortfall reflects unresolved V genes, and no reason is known for the rest. Across this sample there are about 270,000 clones, with about four fifths seen only once. Of the sample, about 1.5% is held by the ten largest clones. Sequencing used peripheral blood. Receptors originate from a human donor with COVID-19, enrolled during active disease. The donor label of this sample is uncertain.

The rearrangement uses TRBV4-1 and TRBJ2-1, with TRBD2 matching over 9 bases. The V segment lost 8 bases and the J segment 7 bases; nucleotides outside the gene matches: 9. CDR3 length: 14 residues. Germline CDR1 and CDR2: MGHRA and YSYEKL. The CDR3 reads CASRIAGAPNEQFF. CDR3 coding DNA: TGCGCCAGCCGGATAGCGGGAGCCCCAAATGAGCAGTTCTTC.

The rearrangement links TRBV4-3 to TRBJ2-3, with TRBD2 matching 7 bases. The germline V gene has CDR1 LGHNA and CDR2 YSLEER. The CDR3 covers 17 residues. Trimming removed 0 bases from V and 6 bases from J; junction bases left unmatched: 12. The CDR3 sequence: CASSQETSGLLFDTQYF. For the CDR3, the DNA is TGCGCCAGCAGCCAAGAAACTTCGGGACTACTATTCGATACGCAGTATTTT.

The rearrangement joins TRBV27 to TRBJ2-5; D not resolved. The CDR3 loop spans 12 amino acids. Germline-derived CDR1 and CDR2 are MNHEY and SMNVEV (reference sequence). The V end was cut by 6 bases, the J end by 7 bases, with 12 bases between. The CDR3 loop reads CASRESTGTQYF. The CDR3 bases are TGTGCCAGCAGGGAATCTACGGGGACCCAGTACTTC.

This chain joins TRBV19 and TRBJ1-1; TRBD1 is a possible D gene (6 bases). Trimming left V 7 bases short and J 4 bases short, with 16 bases between. Germline CDR1 and CDR2: LNHDA and SQIVND (reference sequence). The CDR3 totals 14 residues. CDR3 coding DNA: TGTGCCAGTACCGCTCGGGGGGCCGGCACTGAAGCTTTCTTT. Protein product: CASTARGAGTEAFF.

V gene TRBV7-2 combines with J gene TRBJ2-3; 7 nucleotides line up with TRBD2. J was trimmed by 6 bases and V by 4 bases; bases with no gene match: 10. The CDR3 has 15 amino acids. Looked up from germline, CDR1 is SGHTA and CDR2 is FQGNSA. The CDR3 nucleotides are TGTGCCAGCAGCTCAACGGGGCAGGGAGGGGATACGCAGTATTTT. Protein: CASSSTGQGGDTQYF.

Here the CDR3 DNA reads TGTGCCAGCAGCTTAATGGGGGCAGGGAATCAGCCCCAGCATTTT. This sequence encodes CASSLMGAGNQPQHF. The chain is built from TRBV7-2 and TRBJ1-5; weak D call: TRBD1 (6 bases). This CDR3 has 15 amino acids. Per germline, CDR1 SGHTA and CDR2 FQGNSA. V was shortened by 2 bases and J by 4 bases, with 12 bases between the two germline ends.